This TCR beta chain was sequenced in a study of T cells after yellow fever vaccination (dated 2019 in TCRdb). Concerning the study at large: The SMART-Seq v4 Ultra Low Input RNA kit was used to prepare libraries from fractions with low cell numbers. Bulk TCR alpha and beta repertoires were sequenced longitudinally to track T-cell clones before and after primary and booster YFV17D yellow fever vaccination. Two healthy male donors, one aged 18 to 30 and one aged 30 to 40 years, made up the cohort. Blood samples were taken at several timepoints before and after primary and secondary immunization, and bulk PBMC replicates and cell subsets were isolated.

The sample's treatment or condition label is to be understood as: live attenuated yellow fever vaccine strain. A standard Ficoll-Paque protocol was used to isolate PBMCs from peripheral blood. CD4 and CD8 T-cell fractions were isolated with Dynabeads CD4 and CD8 positive selection kits. TriZol was used to extract RNA from bulk PBMCs, from CD4 and CD8 fractions, and from dextramer-positive and dextramer-negative fractions. The cysteine opens and the phenylalanine closes a CDR3 of 17 amino acids. Kept here is only the CDR3 DNA, which spans 51 bases and is read in frame from base 1. Between the V and J ends, shortened by 4 bases and 0 bases respectively, the junction contains 18 bases. Sequences SGHAT (CDR1) and FQNNGV (CDR2) are obtained from the germline V gene. A few counts support this clonotype. Its binding antigen is unknown. No clone much larger than this one lies a single base away; base qualities are absent.

Findings and caveats that apply to the study as a whole: Computational filtering was required because FACS-sorted repertoires could contain abundant contaminating clonotypes from the bulk population. A small share of clonotypes was detected in both CD4 and CD8 compartments, with the overlap likely arising from convergent recombination. Only a couple of donors were included in the study, so the extent to which the findings can be generalized is limited. The secondary T-cell response was weaker than the primary response but faster, peaking on day 5 instead of day 15. Most clones expanded after primary vaccination were re-detected after the booster (approximately 96% of CD4 and more than 70% of CD8), suggesting broad memory maintenance.

TCRdb names Illumina NovaSeq 6000 as the instrument used. TCR cDNA was made using 5'RACE template switching, a step that added a universal primer site and unique molecular identifiers. Priming for cDNA synthesis came from both the TCR alpha and TCR beta constant segments. Library amplification involved two PCR steps, and the second step added sample barcodes and sequencing adapters. Sequencing of the libraries was done on either Illumina HiSeq 2500 (2x100 bp) or NovaSeq (2x150 bp). Regarding the original processing steps: MIGEC was used to demultiplex reads and collapse the reads into UMI consensus sequences, and MiXCR was used for V(D)J alignment. Using edgeR on replicate PBMC samples, clonotypes were called vaccine-responding if FDR was below 0.01 and the log2 fold change was above 5 up to day 15. Bulk clonotypes were assigned CD4 or CD8 identity according to which sequenced CD4 or CD8 repertoire held them at higher abundance. TCRdb reran the public reads through fastp at Q25 and MiXCR, keeping productive beta chains. Here each entry gathers all rows of one CDR3 protein and keeps the most common genes and DNA. The V and J calls here are based on TCRdb, not the publication. Recorded for this sample are about 260,000 distinct CDR3 sequences; roughly 5.6% of them occurred a single time. 2.5% to 4% of the sample is taken by the ten largest.

This chain joins TRBV11-2 to TRBJ1-1; the D gene is not confidently resolved. The TCR originated in a man aged 18 to 35 who received the YFV17D yellow fever vaccine. The source material was CD4+ T cells sorted from PBMCs, sampled on the day of the yellow fever booster vaccination. The nucleotides read TGTGCCAGCAGCTATTCCGCCGCACGGAGGATGAACACTGAAGCTTTCTTT. Its protein is CASSYSAARRMNTEAFF.